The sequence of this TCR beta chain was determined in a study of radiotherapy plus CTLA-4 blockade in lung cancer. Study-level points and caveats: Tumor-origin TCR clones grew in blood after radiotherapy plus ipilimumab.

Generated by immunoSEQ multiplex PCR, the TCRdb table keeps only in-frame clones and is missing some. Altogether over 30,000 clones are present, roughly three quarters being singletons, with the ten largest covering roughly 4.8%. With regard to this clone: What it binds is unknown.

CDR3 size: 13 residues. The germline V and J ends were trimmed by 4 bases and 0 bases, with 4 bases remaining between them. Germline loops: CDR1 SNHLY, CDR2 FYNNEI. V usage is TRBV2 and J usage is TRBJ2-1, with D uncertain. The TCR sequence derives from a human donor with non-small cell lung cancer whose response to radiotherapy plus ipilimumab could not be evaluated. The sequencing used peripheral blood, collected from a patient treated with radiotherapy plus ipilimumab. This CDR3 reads CASSGSSYNEQFF. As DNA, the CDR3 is TGTGCCAGCAGTGGCAGCTCCTACAATGAGCAGTTCTTC. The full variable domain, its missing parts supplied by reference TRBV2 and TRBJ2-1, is EPEVTQTPSHQVTQMGQEVILRCVPISNHLYFYWYRQILGQKVEFLVSFYNNEISEKSEIFDDQFSVERPDGSNFTLKIRSTKLEDSAMYFCASSGSSYNEQFFGPGTRLTVL.